A single TCR beta chain is shown here with its context. This clone was seen more than once but under ten times. The antigen it binds to is not known. Base qualities are not provided; no much larger clone lies one nucleotide away. Per the publication, the time point label means: baseline before oral tofacitinib. From alopecia areata patients, peripheral blood was collected along with lesional scalp punch biopsies. PBMCs were separated by density centrifugation and stained for CD3, CD4 and CD8, after which CD4+ and CD8+ T cells were sorted on a FACSAria. The sample is drawn from a study of CD8+ T cells in alopecia areata (dated by TCRdb to the late 2010s). For context, the study as a whole: The treated patients, all with moderate-to-severe alopecia areata, were enrolled in an open-label pilot trial of oral tofacitinib given at 5 to 10 mg twice daily. Tofacitinib was given for 6 to 18 months, followed by 6 months of follow-up off drug to assess delayed response and recurrence. immunoSEQ multiplex PCR using 35 Vbeta forward primers and 13 Jbeta reverse primers was used to amplify TCRbeta CDR3 regions. Human TCRbeta sequencing covered scalp tissue and sorted CD4+ and CD8+ peripheral blood T cells from patchy and totalis/universalis alopecia areata patients and healthy controls. Patients on tofacitinib were biopsied at baseline and after 4 and 24 weeks of treatment, and several of the patients also had a later scalp biopsy. RNA was obtained with the PAXgene miRNA kit for fixed scalp, the miRNeasy kit for PBMCs, and the RNeasy kit for mouse skin. Scalp clonality was compared among normal scalp (n=4), patchy alopecia areata scalp (n=8), and alopecia totalis/universalis scalp (n=8). The study used high-throughput TCRbeta sequencing to examine T cell clonal expansion in alopecia areata, in both the C3H/HeJ mouse model and human patients.

Overall results and qualifications from the work: Resident alphabeta T cells in normal human skin are also sequenced, complicating scalp TCR repertoire analysis, unlike mouse skin dominated by gammadelta T cells. Lesional scalp, especially in alopecia totalis/universalis, showed higher clonality and more expanded CD8+ clones than normal scalp, suggesting antigenic drive. Shared TCR sequences between patients were less evident than in mice, which may be partly attributable to HLA diversity in the patient population.

Compared with germline, V lacks 3 bases and J lacks 7 bases; bases without a gene match: 6. From the cysteine up to the phenylalanine, the CDR3 has a length of 14 residues. Here the CDR3 DNA is all that survives: 42 bases in frame from base 1. The germline V gene supplies CDR1 ENHRY and CDR2 SYGVKD. Receptor amplification or capture employed the immunoSEQ multiplex PCR assay. RNA was extracted from all samples and reverse transcribed into cDNA as template for TCR sequencing. SuperScript III was used for first-strand cDNA synthesis, primed with a 2:1 mix of oligo-dT and random hexamers. A synthetic immune receptor repertoire was used to gauge amplification bias, and whatever bias remained was removed computationally. The original pipeline was this. After raw reads were preprocessed to remove errors, the CDR3 was defined following IMGT conventions as running from the conserved cysteine to phenylalanine. To get clonality, Shannon entropy was normalized by log2 of the number of productive unique TCRs and the result was subtracted from 1. CD4 or CD8 identity of scalp clones was inferred by cross-referencing scalp TCRbeta sequences with sorted blood CD4 and CD8 repertoires. TCRdb provides this immuneACCESS table in a form limited to in-frame rearrangements. Some clones are lacking; in checked studies, under half of them reflect an unresolved V gene, and why the rest are absent is not known. V and J calls and clone size are those listed in that table; D and trimming were worked out from the DNA. The sample yields about 150,000 clones; more than 75% were counted once. Together, the top ten hold about 14% of the sample.

This receptor was taken from a human donor with alopecia areata. The specimen was CD8+ T cells sorted from blood, collected at week 0. Recombination linked TRBV10-3 to TRBJ1-1; the junction holds 9 bases that match TRBD1. The DNA reads TGTGCCATCAGTGAAACAGGGGGCTCAGGTGAAGCTTTCTTT. Its translation reads: CAISETGGSGEAFF.